This T cell receptor beta chain was captured in a study of monozygotic twins with cystic fibrosis. Overall study: Libraries were built from approximately 3 micrograms of fragmented DNA using roughly 14 PCR cycles.

The method was immunoSEQ multiplex PCR; TCRdb's version includes in-frame clones alone and lacks a portion of them. The sample lists some 31,000 clones; around 81% were seen once. Study-wide findings and caveats: Monozygotic CF twins shared more identical nucleotide clonotypes than unrelated patients. J usage was most co-twin-similar in 8 of 16 pairs, V in 13.

Regarding this clone: Its antigen is currently unknown.

The CDR3 has 15 amino acids. The V end was cut by 0 bases, the J end by 4 bases, with 10 bases between. CDR1 is SGHAT, CDR2 FQNNGV, per germline. The sequenced sample consisted of blood. The chain joins TRBV11-2 to TRBJ1-5; tentative D call: TRBD1 (5 bases). The source is a girl aged 2 to 10 with cystic fibrosis. CDR3 amino acids: CASSLDGTDNQPQHF. The CDR3 bases are TGTGCCAGCAGCTTAGATGGGACGGATAATCAGCCCCAGCATTTT.